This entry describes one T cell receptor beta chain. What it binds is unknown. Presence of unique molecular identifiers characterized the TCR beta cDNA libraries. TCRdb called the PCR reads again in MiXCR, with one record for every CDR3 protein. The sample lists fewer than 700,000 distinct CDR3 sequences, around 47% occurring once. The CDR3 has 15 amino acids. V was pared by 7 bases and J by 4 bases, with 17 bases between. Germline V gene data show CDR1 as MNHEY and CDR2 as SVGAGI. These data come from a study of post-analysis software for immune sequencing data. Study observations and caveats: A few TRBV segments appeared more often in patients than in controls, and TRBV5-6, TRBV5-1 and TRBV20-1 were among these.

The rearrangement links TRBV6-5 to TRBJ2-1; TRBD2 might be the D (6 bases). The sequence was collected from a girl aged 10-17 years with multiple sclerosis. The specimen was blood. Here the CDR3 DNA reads TGTGCCAGCAATAAACTGGGGGGTCTTTACAATGAGCAGTTCTTC. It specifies CASNKLGGLYNEQFF.